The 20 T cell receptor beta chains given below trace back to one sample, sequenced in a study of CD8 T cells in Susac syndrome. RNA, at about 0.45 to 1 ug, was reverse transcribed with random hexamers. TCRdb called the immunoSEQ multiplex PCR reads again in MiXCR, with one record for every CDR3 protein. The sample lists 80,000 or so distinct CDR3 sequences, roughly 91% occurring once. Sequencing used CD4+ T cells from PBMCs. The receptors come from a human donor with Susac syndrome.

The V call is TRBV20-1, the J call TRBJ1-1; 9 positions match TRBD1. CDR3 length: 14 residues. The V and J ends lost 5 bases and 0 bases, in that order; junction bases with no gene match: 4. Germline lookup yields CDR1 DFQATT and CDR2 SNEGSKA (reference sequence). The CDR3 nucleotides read TGCAGTGCTGCCCGGACAGGGGTGAACACTGAAGCTTTCTTT. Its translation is CSAARTGVNTEAFF.

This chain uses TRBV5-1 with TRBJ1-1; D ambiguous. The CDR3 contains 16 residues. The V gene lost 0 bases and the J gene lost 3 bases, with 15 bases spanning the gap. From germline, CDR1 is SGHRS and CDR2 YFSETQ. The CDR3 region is CASSLASGPPDTEAFF. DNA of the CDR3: TGCGCCAGCAGCTTGGCGTCCGGGCCGCCCGACACTGAAGCTTTCTTT.

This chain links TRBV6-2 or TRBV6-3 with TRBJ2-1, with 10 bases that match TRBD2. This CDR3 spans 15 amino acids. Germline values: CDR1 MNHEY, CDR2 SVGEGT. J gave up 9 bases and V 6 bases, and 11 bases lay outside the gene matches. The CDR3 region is CASSSLAGVVSEQFF. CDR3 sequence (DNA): TGTGCCAGCAGCTCGCTAGCGGGAGTAGTAAGTGAGCAGTTCTTC.

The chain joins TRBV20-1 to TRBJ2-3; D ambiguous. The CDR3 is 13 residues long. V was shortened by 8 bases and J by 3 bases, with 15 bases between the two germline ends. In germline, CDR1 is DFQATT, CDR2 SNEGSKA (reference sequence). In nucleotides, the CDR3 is TGCAGTACTCCAATACTGGGAACAGATACGCAGTATTTT. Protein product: CSTPILGTDTQYF.

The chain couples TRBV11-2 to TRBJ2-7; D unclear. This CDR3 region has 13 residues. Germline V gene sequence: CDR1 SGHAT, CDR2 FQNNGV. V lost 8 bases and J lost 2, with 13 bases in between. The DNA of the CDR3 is TGTGCCAGCGGGCAGCTACTCACCTACGAGCAGTACTTC. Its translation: CASGQLLTYEQYF.

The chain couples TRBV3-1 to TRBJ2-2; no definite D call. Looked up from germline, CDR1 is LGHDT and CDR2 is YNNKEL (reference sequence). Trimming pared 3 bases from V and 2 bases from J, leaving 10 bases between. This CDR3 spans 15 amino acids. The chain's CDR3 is CASSQQKTNTGELFF. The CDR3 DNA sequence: TGTGCCAGCAGCCAGCAGAAAACTAACACCGGGGAGCTGTTTTTT. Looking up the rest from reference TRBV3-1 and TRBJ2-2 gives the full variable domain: DTAVSQTPKYLVTQMGNDKSIKCEQNLGHDTMYWYKQDSKKFLKIMFSYNNKELIINETVPNRFSPKSPDKAHLNLHINSLELGDSAVYFCASSQQKTNTGELFFGEGSRLTVL.

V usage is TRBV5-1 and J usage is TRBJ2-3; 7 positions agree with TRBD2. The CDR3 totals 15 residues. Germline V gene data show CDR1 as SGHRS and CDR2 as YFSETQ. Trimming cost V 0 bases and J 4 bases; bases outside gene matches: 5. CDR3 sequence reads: CASSLDGGLADTQYF. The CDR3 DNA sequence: TGCGCCAGCAGCTTGGACGGGGGGTTGGCAGATACGCAGTATTTT.

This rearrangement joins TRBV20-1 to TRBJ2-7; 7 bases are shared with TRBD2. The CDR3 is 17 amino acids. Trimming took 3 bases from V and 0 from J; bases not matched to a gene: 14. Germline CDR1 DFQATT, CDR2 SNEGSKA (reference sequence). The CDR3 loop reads CSASAGAQAGISYEQYF. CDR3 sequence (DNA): TGCAGTGCTAGTGCCGGAGCTCAAGCGGGGATCTCCTACGAGCAGTACTTC.

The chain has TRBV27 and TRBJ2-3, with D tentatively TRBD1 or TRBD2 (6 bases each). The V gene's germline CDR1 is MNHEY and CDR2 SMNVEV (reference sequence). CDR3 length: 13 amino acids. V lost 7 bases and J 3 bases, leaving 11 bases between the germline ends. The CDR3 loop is CASIRRGTDTQYF. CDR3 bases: TGTGCCAGCATTCGGAGGGGGACAGATACGCAGTATTTT.

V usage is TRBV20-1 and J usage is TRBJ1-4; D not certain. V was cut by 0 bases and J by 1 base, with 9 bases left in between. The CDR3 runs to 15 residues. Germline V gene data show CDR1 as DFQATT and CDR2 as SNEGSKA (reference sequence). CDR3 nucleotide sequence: TGCAGTGCTAGAGACCCCGCGGGAACTAATGAAAAACTGTTTTTT. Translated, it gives CSARDPAGTNEKLFF.

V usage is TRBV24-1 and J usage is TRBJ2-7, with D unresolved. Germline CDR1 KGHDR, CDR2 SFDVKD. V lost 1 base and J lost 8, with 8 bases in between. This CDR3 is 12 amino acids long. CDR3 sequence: CATSDFEYKQYF. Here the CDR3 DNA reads TGTGCCACCAGTGATTTTGAGTATAAGCAGTACTTC.

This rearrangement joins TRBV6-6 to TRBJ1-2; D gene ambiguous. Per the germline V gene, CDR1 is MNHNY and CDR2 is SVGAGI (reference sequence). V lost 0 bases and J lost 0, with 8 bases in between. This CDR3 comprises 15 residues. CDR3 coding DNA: TGTGCCAGCAGTTACTCAAGGGAAACTAACTATGGCTACACCTTC. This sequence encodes CASSYSRETNYGYTF.

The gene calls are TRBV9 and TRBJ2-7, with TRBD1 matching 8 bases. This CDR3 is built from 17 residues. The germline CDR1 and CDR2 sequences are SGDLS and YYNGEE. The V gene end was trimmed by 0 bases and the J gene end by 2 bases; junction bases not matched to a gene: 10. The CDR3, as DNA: TGTGCCAGCAGCGTAGCTCCTTCGGCGGGACAGGCCTACGAGCAGTACTTC. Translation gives CASSVAPSAGQAYEQYF.

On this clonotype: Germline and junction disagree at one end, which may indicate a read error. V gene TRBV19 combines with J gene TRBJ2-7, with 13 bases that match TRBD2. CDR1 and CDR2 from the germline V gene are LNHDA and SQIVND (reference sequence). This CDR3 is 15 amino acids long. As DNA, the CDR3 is TGCGCCAGTAGCTCTCGGACTAGCGGGAGCTTTGAGCAGTACTTC. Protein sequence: CASSSRTSGSFEQYF. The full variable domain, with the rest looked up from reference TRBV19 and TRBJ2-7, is DGGITQSPKYLFRKEGQNVTLSCEQNLNHDAMYWYRQDPGQGLRLIYYSQIVNDFQKGDIAEGYSVSREKKESFPLTVTSAQKNPTAFYLCASSSRTSGSFEQYFGPGTRLTVT.

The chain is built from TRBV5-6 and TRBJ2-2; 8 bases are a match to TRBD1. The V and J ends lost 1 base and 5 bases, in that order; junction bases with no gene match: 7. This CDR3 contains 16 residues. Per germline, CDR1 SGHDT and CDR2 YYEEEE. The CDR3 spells CASSLWAGGATGELFF. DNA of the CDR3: TGTGCCAGCAGCTTGTGGGCAGGGGGCGCAACCGGGGAGCTGTTTTTT.

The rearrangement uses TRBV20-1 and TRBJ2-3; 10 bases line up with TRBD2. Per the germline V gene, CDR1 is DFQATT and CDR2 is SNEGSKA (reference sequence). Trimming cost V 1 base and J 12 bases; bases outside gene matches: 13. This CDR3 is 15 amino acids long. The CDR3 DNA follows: TGCAGTGCTAGAGTTGAGCGGGAGGGCCTCGGCGGACAGTATTTT. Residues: CSARVEREGLGGQYF.

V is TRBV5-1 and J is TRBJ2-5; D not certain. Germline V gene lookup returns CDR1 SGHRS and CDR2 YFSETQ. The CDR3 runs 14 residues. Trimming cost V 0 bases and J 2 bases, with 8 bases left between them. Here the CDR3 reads CASSLAPPQETQYF. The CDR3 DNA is TGCGCCAGCAGCTTGGCCCCCCCACAAGAGACCCAGTACTTC.

In nucleotides, the CDR3 is TGTGCCACCAGCAGGGAGTTGTCCCTTCAGCCCCAGCATTTT. Translating it yields CATSRELSLQPQHF. The chain links TRBV15 to TRBJ1-5; D remains ambiguous. The CDR3 runs 14 residues. With 3 bases removed from V and 6 bases from J, the gap between germline ends came to 12 bases. Germline V gene lookup returns CDR1 LNHNV and CDR2 YYDKDF (reference sequence).

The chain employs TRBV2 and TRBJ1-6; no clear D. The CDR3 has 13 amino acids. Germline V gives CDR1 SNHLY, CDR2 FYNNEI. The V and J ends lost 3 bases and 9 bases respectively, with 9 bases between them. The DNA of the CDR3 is TGTGCCAGCAGTGAGGATAAGTTTTCACCCCTCCACTTT. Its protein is CASSEDKFSPLHF.

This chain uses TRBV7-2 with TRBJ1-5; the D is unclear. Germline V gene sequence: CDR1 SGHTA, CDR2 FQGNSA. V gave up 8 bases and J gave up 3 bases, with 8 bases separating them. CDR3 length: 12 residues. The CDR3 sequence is CASGQHNQPQHF. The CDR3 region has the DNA TGTGCCAGCGGGCAGCACAATCAGCCCCAGCATTTT.